A selection of T cell receptor beta chains follows, all from one sample in a study of blood T cell repertoires in COVID-19. Method: immunoSEQ multiplex PCR; TCRdb's copy keeps in-frame clones and lacks some. The data contain 100,000 to 150,000 clones, 85% to 90% of them seen just once; the ten biggest clones take up approximately 3.5%. Sequences were obtained from peripheral blood. The receptors derive from a woman aged 80 or older with COVID-19, enrolled during active disease. Both conserved end residues are part of each CDR3. D genes are given only for firm matches. Size is stated for part of the rows, as once, few or many counts, or as a class when the clone is expanded.

abundance	v_gene	j_gene	d_gene	CDR3aa	CDR3nt
-	TRBV28	TRBJ2-3	TRBD1	CASSLWTGGIDTQYF	TGTGCCAGCAGTTTATGGACAGGGGGGATAGATACGCAGTATTTT
few	TRBV28	TRBJ2-7	TRBD1	CASRLVRGRRDYEQYF	TGTGCCAGCAGGTTGGTAAGGGGGCGCCGAGACTACGAGCAGTACTTC
-	TRBV5-4	TRBJ2-2	-	CASSPVQGTNTGELFF	TGTGCCAGCAGCCCCGTCCAGGGTACGAACACCGGGGAGCTGTTTTTT
-	TRBV5-1	TRBJ2-1	-	CASSLPGQGINEQFF	TGCGCCAGCAGCTTACCGGGACAAGGGATCAATGAGCAGTTCTTC
-	TRBV19	TRBJ1-1	-	CASSIGAGITEAFF	TGTGCCAGTAGTATCGGTGCAGGGATCACTGAAGCTTTCTTT
-	TRBV5-1	TRBJ2-2	TRBD2	CASSPSGRITGELFF	TGCGCCAGCAGCCCGAGCGGGAGAATCACCGGGGAGCTGTTTTTT
-	TRBV18	TRBJ2-7	-	CASSPSGGLAVHEQYF	TGTGCCAGCTCACCATCGGGGGGCCTCGCCGTCCACGAGCAGTACTTC
few	TRBV5-8	TRBJ2-7	-	CASSLDRSSEQYF	TGTGCCAGCAGCTTGGACAGGTCTAGCGAGCAGTACTTC
-	TRBV2	TRBJ2-1	-	CASSDELREQFF	TGTGCCAGCAGTGACGAGCTCCGTGAGCAGTTCTTC
-	TRBV27	TRBJ2-1	TRBD2	CASSPPGLADNEQFF	TGTGCCAGCAGTCCGCCGGGACTAGCGGACAATGAGCAGTTCTTC
-	TRBV5-4	TRBJ2-1	TRBD2	CASSLGLSGDDNEQFF	TGTGCCAGCAGCTTGGGCCTTAGCGGGGATGACAATGAGCAGTTCTTC
-	TRBV6-5	TRBJ1-6	-	CASKLGLDYNSPLHF	TGTGCCAGCAAATTAGGACTGGACTATAATTCACCCCTCCACTTT
-	TRBV9	TRBJ2-5	-	CASSVDHAERETQYF	TGTGCCAGCAGCGTAGATCATGCGGAGAGAGAGACCCAGTACTTC
-	TRBV28	TRBJ1-6	TRBD1	CASSLSRRQGAYSPLHF	TGTGCCAGCAGTTTATCCCGTCGGCAGGGGGCATATTCACCCCTCCACTTT
-	TRBV27	TRBJ2-1	-	CASSAGKEQFF	TGTGCCAGCAGCGCCGGGAAAGAGCAGTTCTTC
-	TRBV19	TRBJ2-3	-	CASSRRGTDTQYF	TGTGCCAGTAGTCGTCGGGGCACAGATACGCAGTATTTT
-	TRBV11-2	TRBJ2-7	TRBD2	CASSRRTSTFLTYEQYF	TGTGCCAGCAGCCGCCGGACTAGCACGTTTCTTACCTACGAGCAGTACTTC
-	TRBV6-5	TRBJ2-1	TRBD2	CASSSKVAGYNEQFF	TGTGCCAGCAGTTCGAAGGTAGCGGGATACAATGAGCAGTTCTTC
-	TRBV3-1/TRBV3-2	TRBJ1-6	-	CASSQANDSPLHF	TGTGCCAGCAGCCAAGCTAACGATTCACCCCTCCACTTT
-	TRBV7-3	TRBJ1-6	-	CASSLGRDKHNSPLHF	TGTGCCAGCAGCTTAGGTAGGGACAAACATAATTCACCCCTCCACTTT
-	TRBV15	TRBJ2-3	-	CATSREGTGTSTDTQYF	TGTGCCACCAGCAGAGAAGGGACGGGGACTAGCACAGATACGCAGTATTTT
-	TRBV15	TRBJ2-7	-	CATSRARTTYEQYF	TGTGCCACCAGCCGAGCGAGGACAACCTACGAGCAGTACTTC
-	TRBV7-2	TRBJ1-2	-	CASSLNGREPLYGYTF	TGTGCCAGCAGCTTAAATGGACGGGAACCCCTCTATGGCTACACCTTC
few	TRBV5-1	TRBJ1-5	-	CASSLGQDNQPQHF	TGCGCCAGCAGCTTGGGACAGGACAATCAGCCCCAGCATTTT
few	TRBV7-2	TRBJ2-2	-	CASSLKQGVGELFF	TGTGCCAGCAGCTTAAAACAGGGTGTCGGGGAGCTGTTTTTT
-	TRBV5-1	TRBJ2-1	-	CASNSGASSYNEQFF	TGCGCCAGCAATAGTGGGGCGAGCTCCTACAATGAGCAGTTCTTC
-	TRBV6-5	TRBJ1-4	TRBD1	CASAGQLDEKLFF	TGTGCCAGTGCGGGACAGTTGGATGAAAAACTGTTTTTT
-	TRBV3-1/TRBV3-2	TRBJ2-7	-	CASSQVVGPGLGYF	TGTGCCAGCAGCCAAGTGGTGGGTCCAGGACTGGGGTACTTC
-	TRBV3-1/TRBV3-2	TRBJ1-1	TRBD1	CASSSLSDRGLFAEAFF	TGTGCCAGCAGCTCACTTTCGGACAGGGGCCTGTTTGCTGAAGCTTTCTTT
-	TRBV19	TRBJ1-2	-	CASSILTGVGQGYTF	TGTGCCAGTAGTATACTCACAGGAGTAGGGCAAGGCTACACCTTC
-	TRBV5-4	TRBJ1-6	-	CASSLAGRGLQLNSPLHF	TGTGCCAGCAGCTTGGCGGGTCGGGGTTTGCAGTTAAATTCACCCCTCCACTTT
-	TRBV19	TRBJ2-1	TRBD2	CASSIRPASGSSYEQFF	TGTGCCAGTAGTATCCGTCCGGCTAGCGGGAGTTCGTATGAGCAGTTCTTC
once	TRBV9	TRBJ1-1	-	CASSVVQGGTEAFF	TGTGCCAGCAGCGTTGTCCAGGGAGGCACTGAAGCTTTCTTT
-	TRBV28	TRBJ1-5	-	CASSLWAGGGGNQPQHF	TGTGCCAGCAGTTTATGGGCAGGCGGGGGGGGCAATCAGCCCCAGCATTTT
-	TRBV4-2	TRBJ2-3	TRBD2	CASSQLDGTSGMGTDTQYF	TGTGCCAGCAGCCAACTTGACGGGACTAGCGGGATGGGAACAGATACGCAGTATTTT
-	TRBV9	TRBJ2-2	-	CASSVGHSNTGELFF	TGTGCCAGCAGCGTAGGGCATTCGAACACCGGGGAGCTGTTTTTT
once	TRBV3-1/TRBV3-2	TRBJ1-3	-	CASSQGGQNTIYF	TGTGCCAGCAGCCAAGGGGGACAAAACACCATATATTTT
-	TRBV6-2/TRBV6-3	TRBJ1-5	TRBD1	CASSGQALRPQHF	TGTGCCAGCAGTGGACAGGCCCTCCGGCCCCAGCATTTT
few	TRBV6-5	TRBJ1-2	TRBD1	CASRRDRTGVNGYTF	TGTGCCAGCAGGCGAGACCGGACAGGGGTTAACGGCTACACCTTC
-	TRBV18	TRBJ2-1	-	CASSPPSYNEQFF	TGTGCCAGCTCACCCCCTAGCTACAATGAGCAGTTCTTC
-	TRBV14	TRBJ2-1	-	CASSQALSSYNEQFF	TGTGCCAGCAGCCAAGCGCTGAGCTCCTACAATGAGCAGTTCTTC